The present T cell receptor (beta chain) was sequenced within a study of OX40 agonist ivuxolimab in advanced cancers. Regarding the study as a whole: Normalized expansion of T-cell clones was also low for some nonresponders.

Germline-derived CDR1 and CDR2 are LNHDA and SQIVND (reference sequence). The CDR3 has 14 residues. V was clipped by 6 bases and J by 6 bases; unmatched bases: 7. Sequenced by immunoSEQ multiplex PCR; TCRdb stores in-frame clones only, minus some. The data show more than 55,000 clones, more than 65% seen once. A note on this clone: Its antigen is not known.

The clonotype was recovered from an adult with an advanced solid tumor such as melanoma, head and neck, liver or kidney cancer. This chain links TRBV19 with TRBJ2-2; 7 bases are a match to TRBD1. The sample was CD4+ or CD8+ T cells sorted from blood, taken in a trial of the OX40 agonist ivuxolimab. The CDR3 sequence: CASSHRTGPGELFF. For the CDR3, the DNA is TGTGCCAGTAGCCACCGGACAGGTCCCGGGGAGCTGTTTTTT.